The TCR beta chain described here comes from a study of cytomegalovirus exposure and HLA in healthy donors (dated by TCRdb to about 2017). As for the study more broadly: An earlier analysis of some 550 of the donors reported 250 to 300 Gb of sequence data and approximately 110 million unique TCR beta sequences from 150 million to 200 million T cells. Roughly 300 gigabases of sequencing data and 91 million or so unique TCR sequences made up an early release that covered approximately 700 HLA-typed donors. The genetic ancestry cluster associated with self-reported Caucasian donors included roughly four fifths of the roughly 400 genotyped donors. The aim of the study was to test whether cataloging public T cell receptors could identify signatures of past pathogen exposure. The T cell repertoires of under 700 subjects were profiled by immunosequencing and related to cytomegalovirus serostatus. Besides the first cohort of roughly 640 subjects, a separate validation cohort made up of 120 or so different subjects was used. To predict cytomegalovirus infection status, the study combined high-throughput TCR immunosequencing, statistical association of individual TCRs with disease status, and machine learning. In a later analysis, previously published TCR beta repertoires from 550 to 700 donors were re-analyzed and high-resolution HLA genotyping was added so that TCR occurrence patterns could be studied. Rather than using new phenotypic data, the later analysis identified candidate immune exposures from TCR beta sequences and from how often those sequences occurred across donors. To decide whether each TCR beta V gene segment behaved as functional or pseudogenic, an earlier analysis of some 570 of the donors relied on high-throughput TCR beta sequencing. Alongside the repertoire data, information on donor age, sex, ethnicity and CMV serostatus was compiled. A later genetic analysis used genome-wide SNP genotypes for about 65% of the roughly 700 donors, treating that subset as a discovery cohort. All discovery cohort repertoires had been generated on a single sequencing platform. HLA typing included class I and class II loci at four-digit resolution. The number of typed donors differed by locus: about 620-640 for A, B, C, DRB1 and DQB1; 500 to 550 for DQA1; roughly 600 for DPA1; and around 490 for DPB1. A handful of DR-DQ haplotypes were handled as single units for association and clustering because linkage in the cohort was strong. On average, roughly 240,000 unique TCR beta nucleotide sequences were sequenced per donor among 350 to 400 genotyped donors of the cohort, with about 19% of those sequences being non-productive.

This clone was detected only a few times. The clone's antigen remains unknown. There are no base qualities to consult, and no much larger clone falls within one base. The receptor library was made with the immunoSEQ multiplex PCR assay. The multiplex PCR relied on a mix of 60 forward primers for TCR Vbeta segments and 13 reverse primers for TCR Jbeta segments. The CDR3 region of rearranged TCR beta genes was amplified from genomic DNA with a multiplex PCR assay. Amplified TCR beta libraries were sequenced as 87-base-pair reads on the Illumina HiSeq System. For the original study's pipeline: In a later analysis, 80 million or so unique TCR beta chains were counted across the 666 repertoires, and roughly 9.9 million of these chains were shared by at least two donors. To remove PCR and sequencing errors, raw reads were error-corrected and collapsed into unique sequences using a nearest-neighbor algorithm that merged closely related sequences. V, D and J gene segments were assigned by aligning CDR3 sequences to IMGT reference sequences. Each retained sequence needed at least a six-nucleotide match to both a V gene segment and a J gene segment. Rearrangements were classified as productive when the CDR3 lacked stop codons and remained in frame with V and J, and all other rearrangements were classified as non-productive. Following IMGT convention, CDR3 was defined as the stretch from the second conserved V-encoded cysteine up to the conserved J-encoded phenylalanine. The earlier analysis of roughly 590 of the donors excluded any sequence lacking an unambiguous match to a single V gene segment. An earlier analysis of several hundred of the donors called V segments functional above 56.7% productive rearrangements and segregating when the between-donor standard deviation exceeded 5%. A statistical classification framework was developed to diagnose cytomegalovirus status using the catalog of TCR beta chain sequences. V and J gene assignment, in a later analysis, came from comparing TCR nucleotide sequences with IMGT/GENE-DB human TR gene sequences. The TCRdist pipeline was used in a later analysis to assign CDR3 sequences and most-parsimonious VDJ recombination scenarios. In a later analysis, each TCR beta chain was defined by its CDR3 amino acid sequence together with its V-gene family, and reads lacking a unique V-gene family were excluded. To address suspected cross-contamination and a sequencing artifact, a later analysis removed approximately 590 highly shared, low-generation-probability nucleotide sequences. In a later analysis, a clonal expansion index for each public chain was calculated from normalized within-repertoire ranks of inferred template counts. In a later analysis, generation probabilities were computed with a VDJ recombination model fitted to out-of-frame rearrangements, and the resulting probabilities were checked against IGoR. Hypergeometric tests were used in a later analysis to score TCR-TCR, TCR-HLA and TCR-CMV co-occurrence, with a repertoire-size bias correction applied to the TCR pairs. A later analysis estimated false discovery rates by permuting HLA or CMV assignments 20 times. In a later analysis, co-occurring TCRs were grouped using DBSCAN, and TCRdist sequence similarity was added for clustering within HLA-allele-positive subsets. For co-occurrence clustering, repertoires with fewer than 30,000 or more than 120,000 public chains were excluded, along with about five repertoires with anomalous nucleotide sharing. TCRdb re-hosts the immuneACCESS table, in-frame sequences only. Its copies lack some clones; in the studies checked, an unresolved V gene accounts for under half of them, and the cause for the rest is not known. V and J calls plus clone size are reproduced from that table; the DNA served to infer D and trimming. Recorded for this sample are about 130,000 clones; 15% to 20% of them occurred a single time. Jointly, the top ten make up roughly 2.7% of the sample.

Results and caveats for the whole study, not just this receptor: Compared with the roughly 700-donor mean, donors in an Asian-associated ancestry cluster had fewer N-insertions in productive TCRs, according to a later genetic analysis. HLA typing was unavailable for some donors at each locus, so association tests used only the typed subset. In a later analysis, the rate of TCR association differed among HLA loci, with DRB1 alleles having the most associated TCRs and HLA-C alleles having the fewest. When HLA alleles, especially DR and DQ, strongly co-occurred, attributing TCR associations to individual alleles was difficult. A further reported finding was that TCR beta sequences accurately predicted the HLA-A and HLA-B alleles for most subjects in the first cohort. The earlier analysis of about 600 of the donors excluded 15 to 20 rarely observed V segments, including chromosome 9 orphons, because counts were too low. In both the original and validation cohorts, the classifier was reported to diagnose cytomegalovirus status with high specificity and sensitivity. In the study, around 160 TCR beta chains were listed as associated with cytomegalovirus. Some IMGT-functional V segments, including TRBV6-2 and TRBV6-3, could not be distinguished by the 87-base-pair reads and were therefore excluded. A later analysis found that most CMV-associated TCR beta chains appeared HLA-restricted, with HLA associations seemingly driven largely by CMV exposure. In vitro tests confirmed that a few of the cytomegalovirus-associated TCR beta chains recognize cytomegalovirus antigens. The authors suggested that the approach could potentially be extended to other disease states and immunological phenotypes. At a false discovery rate of 0.05, a later analysis linked 16,000 or so TCR beta sequences to specific HLA alleles. The sequencing pipeline was judged likely to have produced a cluster of highly shared sequence variants as a technical artifact. Sequencing depth was assumed to be roughly uniform across donors in the presence/absence analyses, though that assumption may not hold. In an earlier analysis of about 550 of the donors, most TCR beta V segments were observed in productive rearrangements about 87% or about 30% of the time, broadly matching IMGT annotations. While some public TCRs were present in many individuals, most TCR sequences turned up only very rarely across donors. The only immune exposure information available for the cohort was CMV serostatus. Correlated functional status among segregating V segments might be attributable to linkage disequilibrium, but an unknown experimental factor could not be ruled out. This cohort had only TCR beta chains sequenced, and the lack of alpha or paired-chain data limited which features could be detected. Compared with equally common non-associated chains, HLA-associated TCR beta chains in a later analysis were more clonally expanded and had lower generation probabilities. In a later analysis, several top co-occurrence clusters were reported to appear linked to parvovirus B19, influenza, CMV and Epstein-Barr virus. In a later genetic analysis, a missense DCLRE1C variant was associated with V-gene and J-gene trimming of TCR beta chains, and the association was replicated in an independent cohort.

In total, 500 to 700 healthy bone marrow donors made up the cohort. At the time of sampling, every cohort member was nominally healthy, though immune exposures that went unrecorded were likely present. The donor was CMV seropositive and was included in the group of 250 to 300 seropositive cohort members. A peripheral blood sample was collected from each donor, and TCR beta sequencing was performed on peripheral blood mononuclear cells. Genomic DNA was extracted from the blood cell samples with the Qiagen DNeasy Blood Extraction Kit. Trimmed from V: 5 bases; trimmed from J: 7 bases; junction bases lacking a gene match: 3. CDR1 and CDR2 are drawn from the germline V gene (reference sequence): MNHEY, SMNVEV. Including the terminal cysteine and phenylalanine, the CDR3 comprises 15 residues. Of all the DNA, just the CDR3 is kept, 45 bases in frame from base 1.

This chain is built from TRBV27 and TRBJ2-1; 15 of the junction bases match TRBD2. The source is a female donor in good health and CMV-seropositive. Sequencing was performed on PBMCs. The CDR3 reads CASSPGLAGGNEQFF. The DNA reads as follows: TGTGCCAGCAGTCCCGGACTAGCGGGAGGGAATGAGCAGTTCTTC.